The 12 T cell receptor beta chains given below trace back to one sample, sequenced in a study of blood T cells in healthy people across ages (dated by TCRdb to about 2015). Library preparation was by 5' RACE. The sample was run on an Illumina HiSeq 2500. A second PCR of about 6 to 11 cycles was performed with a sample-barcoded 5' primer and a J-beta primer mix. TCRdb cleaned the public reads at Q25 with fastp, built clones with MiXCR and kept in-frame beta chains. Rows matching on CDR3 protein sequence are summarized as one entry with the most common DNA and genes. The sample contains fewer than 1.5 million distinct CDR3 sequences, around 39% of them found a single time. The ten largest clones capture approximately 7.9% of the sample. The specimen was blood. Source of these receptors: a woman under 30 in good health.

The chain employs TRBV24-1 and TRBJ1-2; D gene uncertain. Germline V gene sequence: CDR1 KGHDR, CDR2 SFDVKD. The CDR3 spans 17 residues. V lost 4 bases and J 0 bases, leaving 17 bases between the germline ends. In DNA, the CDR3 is TGTGCCACCAGTGACTCCGCACCGGGGAGGGCTAACTATGGCTACACCTTC. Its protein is CATSDSAPGRANYGYTF.

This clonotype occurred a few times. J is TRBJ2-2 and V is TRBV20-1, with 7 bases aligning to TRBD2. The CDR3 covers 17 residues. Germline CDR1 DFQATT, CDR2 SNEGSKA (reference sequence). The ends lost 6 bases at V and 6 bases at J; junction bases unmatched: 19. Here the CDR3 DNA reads TGCAGTGCCCGGCCCCGTCCAGCGGGGAGGAGCGCCGGGGAGCTGTTTTTT. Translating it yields CSARPRPAGRSAGELFF.

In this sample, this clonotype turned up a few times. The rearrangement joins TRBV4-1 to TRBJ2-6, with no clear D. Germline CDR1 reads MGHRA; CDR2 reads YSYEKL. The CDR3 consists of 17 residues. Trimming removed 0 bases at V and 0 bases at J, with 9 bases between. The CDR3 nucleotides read TGCGCCAGCAGCCAAGAACAGCCGGGCTCTGGGGCCAACGTCCTGACTTTC. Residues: CASSQEQPGSGANVLTF.

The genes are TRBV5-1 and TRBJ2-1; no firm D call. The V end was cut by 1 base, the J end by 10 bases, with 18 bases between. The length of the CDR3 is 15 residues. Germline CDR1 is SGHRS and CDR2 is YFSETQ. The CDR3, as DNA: TGCGCCAGCAGCTTGCTGGTTGAAAGCGACGGAGAGCAGTTCTTC. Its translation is CASSLLVESDGEQFF.

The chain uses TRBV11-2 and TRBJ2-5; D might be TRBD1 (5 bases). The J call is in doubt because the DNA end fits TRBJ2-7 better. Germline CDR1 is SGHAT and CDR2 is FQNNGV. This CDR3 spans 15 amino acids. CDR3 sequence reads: CASSLDLGALVEQYF. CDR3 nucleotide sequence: TGTGCCAGCAGCTTAGATTTAGGGGCGCTGGTCGAGCAGTACTTC.

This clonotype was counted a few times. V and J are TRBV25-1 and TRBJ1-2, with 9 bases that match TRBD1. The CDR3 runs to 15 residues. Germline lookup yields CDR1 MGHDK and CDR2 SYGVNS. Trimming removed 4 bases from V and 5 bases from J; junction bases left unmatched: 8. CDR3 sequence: CASSGSGTGKYGYTF. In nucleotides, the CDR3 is TGTGCCAGCAGTGGGTCCGGGACAGGGAAATATGGCTACACCTTC.

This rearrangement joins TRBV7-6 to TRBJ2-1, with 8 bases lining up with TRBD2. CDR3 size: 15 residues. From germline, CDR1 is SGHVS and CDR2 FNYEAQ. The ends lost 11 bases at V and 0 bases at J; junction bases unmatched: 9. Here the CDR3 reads CASGRGSSSYNEQFF. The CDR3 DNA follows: TGTGCCTCCGGGAGGGGCTCCAGCTCCTACAATGAGCAGTTCTTC.

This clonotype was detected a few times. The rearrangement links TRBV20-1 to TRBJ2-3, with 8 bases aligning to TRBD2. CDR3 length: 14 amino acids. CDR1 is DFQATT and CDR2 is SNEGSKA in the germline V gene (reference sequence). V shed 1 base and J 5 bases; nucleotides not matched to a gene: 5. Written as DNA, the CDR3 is TGCAGTGCTAGAGCGGGAGGGTCGGGAGATACGCAGTATTTT. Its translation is CSARAGGSGDTQYF.

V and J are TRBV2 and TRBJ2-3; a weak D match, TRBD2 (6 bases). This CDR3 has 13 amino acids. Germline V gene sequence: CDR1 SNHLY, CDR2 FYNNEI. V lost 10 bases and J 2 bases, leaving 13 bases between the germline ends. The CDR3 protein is CATGTFFTDTQYF. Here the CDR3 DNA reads TGTGCCACTGGGACTTTTTTCACAGATACGCAGTATTTT.

The CDR3 bases are TGCGCCAGCAGTGCTGCGGTGCGGGCCATGTACGAGCAGTACTTC. Translated: CASSAAVRAMYEQYF. The chain combines TRBV10-2 with TRBJ2-7, with D possibly being TRBD2 (5 bases). Germline CDR1 reads WSHSY; CDR2 reads SAAADI. This CDR3 contains 15 residues. V lost 4 bases, J lost 4 bases, and 17 bases lay in between.

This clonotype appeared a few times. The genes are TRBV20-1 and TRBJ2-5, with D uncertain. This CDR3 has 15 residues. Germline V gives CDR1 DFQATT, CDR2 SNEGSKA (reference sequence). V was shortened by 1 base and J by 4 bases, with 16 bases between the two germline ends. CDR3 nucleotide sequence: TGCAGTGCTAGAGCCGCTAGAGACGTGCGAGAGACCCAGTACTTC. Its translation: CSARAARDVRETQYF.

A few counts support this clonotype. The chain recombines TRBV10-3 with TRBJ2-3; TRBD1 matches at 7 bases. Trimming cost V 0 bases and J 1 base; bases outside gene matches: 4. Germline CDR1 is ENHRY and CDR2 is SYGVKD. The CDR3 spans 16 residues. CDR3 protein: CAISESSTGGTDTQYF. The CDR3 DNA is TGTGCCATCAGTGAGTCGAGTACAGGGGGCACAGATACGCAGTATTTT.